These 32 T cell receptor beta chains originate from one sample sequenced in a study of blood T cells in healthy people across ages. The second PCR ran roughly 6 to 12 cycles with a sample-barcoded 5' primer and J-beta primers. TCRdb re-derived calls from the 5' RACE reads in MiXCR, one entry per CDR3 protein. The sample has 1.5 million or so distinct CDR3 sequences, roughly 45% seen once. The sequenced sample was blood. The receptors here all came from a woman under 30 in good health.

This clonotype has only a few counts. The chain uses TRBV6-6 and TRBJ2-4; TRBD1 matches 12 bases. With 2 bases clipped from V and 7 bases from J, the junction kept 3 bases outside the gene matches. Germline V gives CDR1 MNHNY, CDR2 SVGAGI (reference sequence). This CDR3 is built from 15 residues. The CDR3 region is CASSYGTGGINIQYF. The CDR3 nucleotides are TGTGCCAGCAGTTACGGGACAGGGGGCATCAACATTCAGTACTTC.

The CDR3 sequence: CASSYSPSGGVYNEQYF. The CDR3 DNA reads as TGTGCCAGCAGTTACAGTCCTAGCGGGGGGGTCTACAATGAGCAGTACTTC. The chain links TRBV6-2 or TRBV6-3 to TRBJ2-5, with TRBD2 matching 12 bases. This CDR3 comprises 17 residues. V lost 2 bases to trimming and J lost 11 bases; unmatched junction nucleotides: 15. CDR1 and CDR2 from the germline V gene are MNHEY and SVGEGT.

The chain uses TRBV5-1 and TRBJ2-5; possibly TRBD1 or TRBD2 for D (5 bases each). Germline CDR1 reads SGHRS; CDR2 reads YFSETQ. This CDR3 comprises 14 residues. V lost 3 bases to trimming and J lost 1 base, with 10 bases between them. The CDR3 region is CASSSGRAQETQYF. The CDR3 nucleotides read TGCGCCAGCAGCTCGGGACGGGCCCAAGAGACCCAGTACTTC. The full variable domain, with the rest looked up from reference TRBV5-1 and TRBJ2-5, is KAGVTQTPRYLIKTRGQQVTLSCSPISGHRSVSWYQQTPGQGLQFLFEYFSETQRNKGNFPGRFSGRQFSNSRSEMNVSTLELGDSALYLCASSSGRAQETQYFGPGTRLLVL.

This clonotype was observed many times. The chain recombines TRBV9 with TRBJ2-7; D gene ambiguous. In germline, CDR1 is SGDLS, CDR2 YYNGEE. Trimming shortened V by 0 bases and J by 7 bases, and 8 bases separated the two germline ends. The CDR3 has 12 amino acids. The CDR3 reads CASSVDSGEQYF. CDR3 nucleotide sequence: TGTGCCAGCAGCGTAGATTCTGGAGAGCAGTACTTC.

This clonotype was seen a handful of times. This chain connects TRBV28 to TRBJ2-5; D is possibly TRBD2 (6 bases). Germline V CDR1 and CDR2: MDHEN, SYDVKM. V was cut by 4 bases and J by 3 bases, with 18 bases left in between. The CDR3 contains 16 residues. The CDR3 protein is CASSSLRGSLEETQYF. DNA for the CDR3: TGTGCCAGCAGTTCTTTGCGGGGATCCCTCGAAGAGACCCAGTACTTC.

V gene TRBV6-2 or TRBV6-3 combines with J gene TRBJ2-1; D is unclear. The germline V gene has CDR1 MNHEY and CDR2 SVGEGT. The CDR3 covers 13 residues. The V end lost 0 bases, the J end lost 9 bases, and 9 bases lay between the germline ends. CDR3 coding DNA: TGTGCCAGCAGTTACTCGAGCCTCGGTGAGCAGTTCTTC. It codes for CASSYSSLGEQFF.

The chain links TRBV20-1 to TRBJ1-5, with D perhaps TRBD1 (5 bases). Germline V CDR1 and CDR2: DFQATT, SNEGSKA (reference sequence). There are 15 residues in the CDR3. V lost 4 bases to trimming and J lost 0 bases, with 13 bases between them. The CDR3 reads CSATPDSYSNQPQHF. The CDR3 DNA is TGCAGTGCTACCCCTGACAGTTATAGCAATCAGCCCCAGCATTTT.

The table lists this clonotype with many counts. CDR3 nucleotide sequence: TGCAGCGTTTTCGCCCAAGAGACCCAGTACTTC. This sequence encodes CSVFAQETQYF. The chain uses TRBV29-1 and TRBJ2-5; D ambiguous. The germline gives CDR1 SQVTM, CDR2 ANQGSEA. The length of the CDR3 is 11 residues. Deletions cut 5 bases from V and 1 base from J, with 5 bases between.

The chain is built from TRBV10-3 and TRBJ1-3, with 7 bases aligning to TRBD1. Germline values: CDR1 ENHRY, CDR2 SYGVKD. The length of the CDR3 is 13 residues. Trimming cost V 11 bases and J 0 bases; bases outside gene matches: 4. CDR3 bases: TGTGCCTCACAGGGGAACTCTGGAAACACCATATATTTT. Translating gives CASQGNSGNTIYF.

This clonotype has just a few counts. The chain combines TRBV2 with TRBJ2-7; D is unresolved. Germline-derived CDR1 and CDR2 are SNHLY and FYNNEI. Trimming shortened V by 6 bases and J by 0 bases, and 12 bases separated the two germline ends. The CDR3 is made up of 14 amino acids. The CDR3 region has the DNA TGTGCCAGCAGGGCGTCTACCTCCTCCTACGAGCAGTACTTC. Translated, it gives CASRASTSSYEQYF. Together with reference TRBV2 and TRBJ2-7, the CDR3 gives the full variable domain: EPEVTQTPSHQVTQMGQEVILRCVPISNHLYFYWYRQILGQKVEFLVSFYNNEISEKSEIFDDQFSVERPDGSNFTLKIRSTKLEDSAMYFCASRASTSSYEQYFGPGTRLTVT.

The V call is TRBV7-2, the J call TRBJ2-5; 8 bases map to TRBD2. CDR1 is SGHTA, CDR2 FQGNSA, per germline. J lost 5 bases, V lost 4 bases, and 12 bases had no gene match. The CDR3 sequence is 16 residues long. CDR3 nucleotides: TGTGCCAGCAGCTCATCAGCGGGGGCCCTCCCGGAGACCCAGTACTTC. The encoded protein is CASSSSAGALPETQYF.

This chain connects TRBV3-1 to TRBJ2-1; perhaps TRBD2 as D (5 bases). This CDR3 comprises 16 residues. Per the germline V gene, CDR1 is LGHDT and CDR2 is YNNKEL (reference sequence). The V and J ends lost 0 bases and 2 bases respectively, with 11 bases between them. CDR3 protein: CASSQDTAVTYNEQFF. The CDR3 DNA follows: TGTGCCAGCAGCCAAGATACAGCGGTTACCTACAATGAGCAGTTCTTC.

The rearrangement joins TRBV20-1 to TRBJ2-1; the D gene is possibly TRBD2 (5 bases). The DNA end is a closer match to TRBJ2-7, so the J assignment may be wrong. The CDR3 is 16 residues long. Germline CDR1 is DFQATT and CDR2 is SNEGSKA (reference sequence). The CDR3: CSAREYEGATYNEQYF. In DNA form, the CDR3 reads TGCAGTGCTAGAGAATATGAGGGAGCAACCTACAATGAGCAGTACTTC.

This clonotype was seen repeatedly, ten times or more. The chain couples TRBV5-6 to TRBJ2-1; TRBD1 agrees at 9 bases. Germline CDR1 and CDR2: SGHDT and YYEEEE. With 2 bases clipped from V and 2 bases from J, the junction kept 2 bases outside the gene matches. This CDR3 spans 15 amino acids. CDR3 region: CASSLGDRAYNEQFF. In DNA form, the CDR3 reads TGTGCCAGCAGCTTAGGGGACAGGGCCTACAATGAGCAGTTCTTC. Full variable domain (rest looked up from reference TRBV5-6 and TRBJ2-1): DAGVTQSPTHLIKTRGQQVTLRCSPKSGHDTVSWYQQALGQGPQFIFQYYEEEERQRGNFPDRFSGHQFPNYSSELNVNALLLGDSALYLCASSLGDRAYNEQFFGPGTRLTVL.

V gene TRBV9 combines with J gene TRBJ2-1; no clear D gene. The CDR3 loop spans 14 amino acids. V was shortened by 0 bases and J by 5 bases, with 9 bases between the two germline ends. Germline values: CDR1 SGDLS, CDR2 YYNGEE. The chain's CDR3 is CASSVDLGHNEQFF. The CDR3 DNA follows: TGTGCCAGCAGCGTAGATCTAGGCCACAATGAGCAGTTCTTC.

The chain recombines TRBV10-3 with TRBJ2-5, with D perhaps TRBD2 (5 bases). Trimming left V 10 bases short and J 5 bases short, with 11 bases between. In germline, CDR1 is ENHRY, CDR2 SYGVKD. The CDR3 totals 11 residues. The CDR3 region is CATLRAETQYF. The CDR3 bases are TGTGCCACCCTGAGGGCCGAGACCCAGTACTTC.

The rearrangement uses TRBV12-3 or TRBV12-4 and TRBJ2-3; TRBD2 aligns across 7 bases. The CDR3 length is 12 residues. The junction had 3 bases not matched to a gene; V was cut back by 3 bases and J by 9 bases. The CDR3 protein is CASSFGGLTQYF. The CDR3 coding sequence is TGTGCCAGCAGTTTCGGGGGGTTGACGCAGTATTTT.

This clonotype was detected a few times. The gene calls are TRBV29-1 and TRBJ1-2, with no clear D. This CDR3 region has 14 residues. Germline V lookup: CDR1 SQVTM, CDR2 ANQGSEA. The V end lost 1 base, the J end lost 4 bases, and 13 bases lay between the germline ends. In DNA, the CDR3 is TGCAGCGTTGAAGGGGAGGGTCCGGGCTATGGCTACACCTTC. It is translated as CSVEGEGPGYGYTF.

This clonotype appeared a few times. The chain recombines TRBV29-1 with TRBJ1-2; maybe TRBD1 (6 bases). Trimming left V 5 bases short and J 4 bases short, with 20 bases between. The CDR3 loop spans 15 amino acids. Per germline, CDR1 SQVTM and CDR2 ANQGSEA. The DNA of the CDR3 is TGCAGCGTTCTCGATGGGGGCGGCAGCCTCTATGGCTACACCTTC. It translates to CSVLDGGGSLYGYTF.

This chain joins TRBV4-1 and TRBJ2-5, with D possibly TRBD2 on 5 matching bases. Trimming cost V 1 base and J 4 bases, with 13 bases left between them. Germline lookup yields CDR1 MGHRA and CDR2 YSYEKL. This CDR3 is built from 15 residues. CDR3 region: CASSQGARGLETQYF. The CDR3 nucleotides are TGCGCCAGCAGCCAAGGGGCCCGCGGGTTAGAGACCCAGTACTTC.

This clonotype was observed a few times. At one boundary the junction diverges from the germline segment, which might be a read error. The V and J genes are TRBV20-1 and TRBJ2-7, with D perhaps matching TRBD1 (6 bases). The germline V gene encodes CDR1 DFQATT and CDR2 SNEGSKA (reference sequence). This CDR3 is built from 14 residues. The CDR3 DNA follows: TGCAGTGCTAGAGGAGCGGACAGCTCCTACGAGCAGTATTTC. The encoded protein is CSARGADSSYEQYF.

Regarding this clonotype: At one of its ends the junction is not consistent with the germline gene, which may arise from a read error. J is TRBJ2-5 and V is TRBV7-7; 11 bases fit TRBD1. Germline lookup yields CDR1 SSHAT and CDR2 FNYEAQ (reference sequence). The CDR3 extends over 16 amino acids. Written as DNA, the CDR3 is TGTGCTAGCAGCTTAGACCGGACAGGGGGCTCAGAGACCCAGTACTTC. Translated, it gives CASSLDRTGGSETQYF. The whole variable domain, filled in from reference TRBV7-7 and TRBJ2-5, reads GAGVSQSPRYKVTKRGQDVTLRCDPISSHATLYWYQQALGQGPEFLTYFNYEAQPDKSGLPSDRFSAERPEGSISTLTIQRTEQRDSAMYRCASSLDRTGGSETQYFGPGTRLLVL.

On this clonotype: This could be a read error, since a much larger clone is one nucleotide away. The chain joins TRBV12-3 or TRBV12-4 to TRBJ2-5; TRBD2 agrees at 7 bases. The CDR3 length is 13 residues. CDR3 in amino acids: CAGSPGGFETQYF. For the CDR3, the DNA is TGTGCCGGCAGTCCGGGGGGTTTTGAGACCCAGTACTTC.

The chain joins TRBV20-1 to TRBJ2-1, with 9 nucleotides matching TRBD2. There are 14 residues in the CDR3. Germline V lookup: CDR1 DFQATT, CDR2 SNEGSKA (reference sequence). With 5 bases clipped from V and 4 bases from J, the junction kept 6 bases outside the gene matches. As DNA, the CDR3 is TGCAGTGCTCGCGGGGGGGCTCCGTACAATGAGCAGTTCTTC. Protein sequence: CSARGGAPYNEQFF.

A single count supports this clonotype. The chain joins TRBV20-1 to TRBJ2-7, with D possibly TRBD2 on 5 matching bases. CDR1 DFQATT and CDR2 SNEGSKA come from the germline V gene (reference sequence). The CDR3 runs 13 residues. The CDR3 sequence is CSPYEQARREQYF. Written as DNA, the CDR3 is TGCTCCCCGTATGAGCAGGCTCGGAGGGAGCAGTACTTC.

This chain connects TRBV7-2 to TRBJ2-2; maybe TRBD2 (6 bases). Between the trimmed V and J ends, which lost 2 bases and 0 bases, there was a span of 13 bases. This CDR3 comprises 17 residues. Germline CDR1 and CDR2: SGHTA and FQGNSA. The CDR3 sequence is CASSLMGRGTNTGELFF. The DNA for the CDR3 is TGTGCCAGCAGCTTAATGGGTCGGGGGACGAACACCGGGGAGCTGTTTTTT.

V is TRBV7-2 and J is TRBJ2-3; no firm D call. The germline gives CDR1 SGHTA, CDR2 FQGNSA. The germline V and J ends were trimmed by 0 bases and 4 bases, with 8 bases remaining between them. This CDR3 spans 14 amino acids. The CDR3 loop reads CASSLAVVSDTQYF. The CDR3 DNA follows: TGTGCCAGCAGCTTAGCGGTAGTTTCAGATACGCAGTATTTT.

The rearrangement links TRBV28 to TRBJ1-6; a weak D match, TRBD1 (6 bases). The V and J ends lost 5 bases and 7 bases respectively, with 18 bases between them. The germline V gene has CDR1 MDHEN and CDR2 SYDVKM. The CDR3 loop spans 16 amino acids. CDR3 residues: CASSPTAGRGNSPLHF. The CDR3, as DNA: TGTGCCAGCAGTCCCACTGCGGGCAGGGGAAATTCACCCCTCCACTTT.

This clonotype turned up a few times. The CDR3: CASRPGGSYNEQFF. The DNA of the CDR3 is TGTGCCAGCAGGCCCGGGGGGTCCTACAATGAGCAGTTCTTC. The chain uses TRBV28 and TRBJ2-1; 7 bases fit TRBD2. Germline trimming cut 6 bases from V and 1 base from J; bases unmatched to any gene: 3. CDR3 length: 14 amino acids. CDR1 MDHEN and CDR2 SYDVKM come from the germline V gene.

The chain has TRBV5-6 and TRBJ1-4, with a tentative D call TRBD1 (6 bases). The germline CDR1 and CDR2 sequences are SGHDT and YYEEEE. The CDR3 has 18 residues. V was shortened by 0 bases and J by 0 bases, with 15 bases between the two germline ends. The CDR3 DNA is TGTGCCAGCAGCTTGGCCGGGCAGGGGATTGCAACTAATGAAAAACTGTTTTTT. Encoded protein: CASSLAGQGIATNEKLFF.

This clonotype has a handful of counts. The chain carries TRBV11-2 and TRBJ2-2; no reliable D call. The V end lost 6 bases, the J end lost 1 base, and 3 bases lay between the germline ends. CDR3 length equals 12 residues. From germline, CDR1 is SGHAT and CDR2 FQNNGV. CDR3 sequence: CASRQNTGELFF. For the CDR3, the DNA is TGTGCCAGCAGACAGAACACCGGGGAGCTGTTTTTT. Using reference TRBV11-2 and TRBJ2-2 for the parts outside the CDR3, the full variable domain is EAGVAQSPRYKIIEKRQSVAFWCNPISGHATLYWYQQILGQGPKLLIQFQNNGVVDDSQLPKDRFSAERLKGVDSTLKIQPAKLEDSAVYLCASRQNTGELFFGEGSRLTVL.

The table lists this clonotype with a few counts. The chain employs TRBV25-1 and TRBJ1-2, with 9 nucleotides matching TRBD1. Germline CDR1 and CDR2: MGHDK and SYGVNS. The J segment lost 3 bases and the V segment lost 0 bases, leaving 11 bases of the junction unmatched. The CDR3 covers 18 residues. The CDR3 here is CASSEYFLGQGEYYGYTF. The CDR3 DNA follows: TGTGCCAGCAGTGAATATTTTTTGGGACAGGGCGAATACTATGGCTACACCTTC.